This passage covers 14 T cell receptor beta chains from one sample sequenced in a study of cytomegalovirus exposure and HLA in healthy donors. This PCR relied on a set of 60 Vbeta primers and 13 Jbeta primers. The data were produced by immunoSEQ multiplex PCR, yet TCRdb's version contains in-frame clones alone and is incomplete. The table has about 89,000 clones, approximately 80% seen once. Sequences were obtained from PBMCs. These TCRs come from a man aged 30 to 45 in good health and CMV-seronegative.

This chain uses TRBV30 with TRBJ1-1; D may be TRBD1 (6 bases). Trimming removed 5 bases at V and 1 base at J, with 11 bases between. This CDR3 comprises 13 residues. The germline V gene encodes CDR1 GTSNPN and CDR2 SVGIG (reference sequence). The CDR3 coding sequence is TGTGCCTGGGACGGGACACGGAACACTGAAGCTTTCTTT. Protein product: CAWDGTRNTEAFF.

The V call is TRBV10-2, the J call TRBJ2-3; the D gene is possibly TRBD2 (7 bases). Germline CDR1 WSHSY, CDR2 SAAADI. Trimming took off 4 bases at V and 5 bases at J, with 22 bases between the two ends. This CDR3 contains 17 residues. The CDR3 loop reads CASSGGLWGGPIDTQYF. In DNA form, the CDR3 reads TGCGCCAGCAGTGGGGGCCTTTGGGGGGGGCCAATAGATACGCAGTATTTT.

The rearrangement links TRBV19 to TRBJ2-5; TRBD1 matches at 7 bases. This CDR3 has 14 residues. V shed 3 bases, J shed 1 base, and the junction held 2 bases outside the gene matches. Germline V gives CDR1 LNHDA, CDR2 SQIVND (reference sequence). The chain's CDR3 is CASSIDRVQETQYF. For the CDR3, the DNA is TGTGCCAGTAGTATCGACAGGGTCCAAGAGACCCAGTACTTC.

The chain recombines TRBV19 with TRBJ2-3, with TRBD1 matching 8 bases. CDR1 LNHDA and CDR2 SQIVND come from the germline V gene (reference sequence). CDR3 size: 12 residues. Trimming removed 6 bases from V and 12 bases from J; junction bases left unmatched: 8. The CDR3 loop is CASRRGTGLQYF. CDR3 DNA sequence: TGTGCCAGTAGGCGAGGGACAGGTCTTCAGTATTTT. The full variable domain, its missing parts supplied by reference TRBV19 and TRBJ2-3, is DGGITQSPKYLFRKEGQNVTLSCEQNLNHDAMYWYRQDPGQGLRLIYYSQIVNDFQKGDIAEGYSVSREKKESFPLTVTSAQKNPTAFYLCASRRGTGLQYFGPGTRLTVL.

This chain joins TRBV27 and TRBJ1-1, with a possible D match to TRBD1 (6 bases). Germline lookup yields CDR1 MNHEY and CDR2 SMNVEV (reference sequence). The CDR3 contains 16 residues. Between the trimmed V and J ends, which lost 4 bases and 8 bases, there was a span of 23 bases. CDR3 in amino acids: CASSSPGGGKGGEAFF. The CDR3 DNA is TGTGCCAGCAGTTCCCCCGGGGGGGGGAAGGGGGGGGAAGCTTTCTTT.

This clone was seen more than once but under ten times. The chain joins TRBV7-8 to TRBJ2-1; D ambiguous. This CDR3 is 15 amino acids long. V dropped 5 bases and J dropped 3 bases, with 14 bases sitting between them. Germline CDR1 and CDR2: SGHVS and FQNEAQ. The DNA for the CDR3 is TGTGCCAGCAGCCCACCTAGGTCCGGCTACAATGAGCAGTTCTTC. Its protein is CASSPPRSGYNEQFF.

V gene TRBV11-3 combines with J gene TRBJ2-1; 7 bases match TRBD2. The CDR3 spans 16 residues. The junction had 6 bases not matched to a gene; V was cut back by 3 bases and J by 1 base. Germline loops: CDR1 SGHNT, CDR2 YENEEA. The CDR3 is CASSLGEGGSYNEQFF. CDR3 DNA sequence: TGTGCCAGCAGCTTGGGGGAGGGAGGGTCCTACAATGAGCAGTTCTTC.

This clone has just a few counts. The CDR3 sequence: CAWSSTGYNEQFF. CDR3 nucleotides: TGTGCCTGGAGTTCTACAGGTTACAATGAGCAGTTCTTC. The chain is built from TRBV30 and TRBJ2-1; possibly TRBD1 for D (5 bases). Trimming shortened V by 2 bases and J by 4 bases, and 9 bases separated the two germline ends. The V gene's germline CDR1 is GTSNPN and CDR2 SVGIG (reference sequence). This CDR3 is built from 13 residues.

CDR3 DNA sequence: TGTGCCAGCAGCGGTCCACTCTATGGCTACACCTTC. Translated, it gives CASSGPLYGYTF. The rearrangement links TRBV25-1 to TRBJ1-2; D gene ambiguous. The ends were cut back, 6 bases at V and 4 bases at J, with 9 bases in the middle. This CDR3 is built from 12 residues. Germline CDR1 MGHDK, CDR2 SYGVNS.

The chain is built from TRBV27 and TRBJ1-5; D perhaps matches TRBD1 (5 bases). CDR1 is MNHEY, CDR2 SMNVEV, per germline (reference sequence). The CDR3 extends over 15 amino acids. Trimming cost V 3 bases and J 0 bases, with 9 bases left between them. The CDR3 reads CASSFDSNSNQPQHF. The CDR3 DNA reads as TGTGCCAGCAGTTTCGACAGCAATAGCAATCAGCCCCAGCATTTT.

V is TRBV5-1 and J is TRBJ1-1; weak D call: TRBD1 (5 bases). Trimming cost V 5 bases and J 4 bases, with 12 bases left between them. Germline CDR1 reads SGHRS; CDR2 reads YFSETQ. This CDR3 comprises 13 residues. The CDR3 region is CASSREGSTEAFF. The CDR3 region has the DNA TGCGCCAGCAGTAGGGAGGGGAGCACTGAAGCTTTCTTT.

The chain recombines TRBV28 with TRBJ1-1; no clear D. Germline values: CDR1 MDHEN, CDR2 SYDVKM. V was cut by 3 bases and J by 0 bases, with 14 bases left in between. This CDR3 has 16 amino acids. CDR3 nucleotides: TGTGCCAGCAGTTTCGTGACTACGAGCATGAACACTGAAGCTTTCTTT. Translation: CASSFVTTSMNTEAFF.

The CDR3 sequence: CANSGQGAGYEQYF. Here the CDR3 DNA reads TGTGCCAACTCCGGACAGGGGGCTGGGTACGAGCAGTACTTC. The chain recombines TRBV10-3 with TRBJ2-7; 11 bases fit TRBD1. J lost 4 bases, V lost 10 bases, and 9 bases had no gene match. Per the germline V gene, CDR1 is ENHRY and CDR2 is SYGVKD. CDR3 size: 14 residues.

The CDR3 protein is CASSYSGTMDEKLFF. DNA for the CDR3: TGTGCCAGCAGTTACTCCGGGACTATGGATGAAAAACTGTTTTTT. The V call is TRBV6-5, the J call TRBJ1-4, with D possibly being TRBD1 (5 bases). The CDR3 has 15 residues. From germline, CDR1 is MNHEY and CDR2 SVGAGI. Between the trimmed V and J ends, which lost 0 bases and 6 bases, there was a span of 11 bases.